The clone carrying this T cell receptor beta chain was found a few times. The antigen is undetermined. Clones were sequenced by immunoSEQ multiplex PCR, and TCRdb holds only the in-frame ones, with some missing. The data show over 14,000 clones, roughly nine tenths seen once. The sample belongs to a study of high-grade serous ovarian cancer treatment subgroups. Study information: On average, around 15,000 reads and 7,494 unique TCR beta rearrangements were obtained per sample.

Notes on the study in general: Repertoire analysis covered CDR3 alone, not CDR1 or CDR2. These tumor repertoires lack spatial information from bulk sequencing. TCR clonal relatedness correlated positively with neoantigen level.

Tumor samples were obtained before definitive surgery or chemotherapy. This CDR3 region has 13 residues. V was shortened by 6 bases and J by 2 bases, with 10 bases between the two germline ends. The germline CDR1 and CDR2 sequences are SQVTM and ANQGSEA. V is TRBV29-1 and J is TRBJ2-2, with unresolved D. The sequenced sample was tumor tissue. The TCR was taken from a human donor with high-grade serous ovarian cancer. The CDR3 bases are TGCAGCGTGTGGACGGTTAACACCGGGGAGCTGTTTTTT. It translates to CSVWTVNTGELFF.